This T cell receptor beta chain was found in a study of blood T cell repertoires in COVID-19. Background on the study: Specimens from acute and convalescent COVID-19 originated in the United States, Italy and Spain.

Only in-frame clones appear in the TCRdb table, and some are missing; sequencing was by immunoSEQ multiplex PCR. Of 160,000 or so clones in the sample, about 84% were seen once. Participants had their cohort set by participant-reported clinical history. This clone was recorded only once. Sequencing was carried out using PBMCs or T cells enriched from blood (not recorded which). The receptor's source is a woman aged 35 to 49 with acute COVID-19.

CDR3 in amino acids: CAWSGTMPYEQYF. The CDR3 DNA sequence: TGTGCCTGGAGTGGGACTATGCCCTACGAGCAGTACTTC. This chain uses TRBV30 with TRBJ2-7, with D possibly TRBD2 on 6 matching bases. Germline CDR1 is GTSNPN and CDR2 is SVGIG (reference sequence). V was clipped by 1 base and J by 2 bases, with 9 bases between them. CDR3 length equals 13 residues.